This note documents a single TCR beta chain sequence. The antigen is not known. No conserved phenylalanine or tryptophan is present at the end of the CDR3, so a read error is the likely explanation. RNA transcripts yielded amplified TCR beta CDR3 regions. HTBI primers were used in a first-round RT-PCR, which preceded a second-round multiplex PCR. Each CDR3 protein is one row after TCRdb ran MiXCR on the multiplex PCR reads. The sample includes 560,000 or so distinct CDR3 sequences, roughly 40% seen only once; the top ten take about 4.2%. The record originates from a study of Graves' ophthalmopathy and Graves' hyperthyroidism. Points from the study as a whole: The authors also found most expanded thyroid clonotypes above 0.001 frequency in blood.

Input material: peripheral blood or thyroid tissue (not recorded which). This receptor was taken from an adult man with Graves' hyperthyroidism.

Here the CDR3 DNA reads TGTGCCGGCAGTTTTGGGCCAGACACTGAAGCTTTCTCT. Its translation is CAGSFGPDTEAFS. V usage is TRBV12-3 or TRBV12-4 and J usage is TRBJ1-1; no definite D call. The CDR3 spans 13 residues.